This T cell receptor (beta chain) comes out of a study of cytomegalovirus exposure and HLA in healthy donors. Looking at the study overall: Earlier work reported 100 million or so unique TCR beta sequences from about 180 million T cells. Overall study findings and caveats: Analyses of presence/absence relied on an assumption of roughly uniform sequencing depth across donors. In most subjects, TCR beta sequences reportedly gave accurate predictions of HLA-A and HLA-B alleles.

On this clone itself: Its target is unknown.

PCR employed 60 Vbeta and 13 Jbeta primers. This table comes from immunoSEQ multiplex PCR, and its TCRdb copy is limited to in-frame clones, with some not included. The sample shows about 160,000 clones, about four fifths of them seen only once. Healthy individuals who donated bone marrow served as the donors. The V gene lost 3 bases and the J gene lost 4 bases, with 15 bases spanning the gap. The CDR3 contains 15 residues. From germline, CDR1 is KGHSH and CDR2 LQKENI. The V and J genes are TRBV18 and TRBJ1-1; D is ambiguous. This TCR came from a young man in good health and CMV-seronegative. Specimen: PBMCs. CDR3 region: CASSPPGMRGTEAFF. DNA of the CDR3: TGTGCCAGCTCACCGCCGGGGATGCGGGGCACTGAAGCTTTCTTT.